This passage covers 11 T cell receptor beta chains from one sample sequenced in a study of siplizumab effects on memory and regulatory T cells. Coculture of the mixed lymphocyte reaction cells took place at 37 degrees C and lasted about 6 days. Profiled with immunoSEQ multiplex PCR; TCRdb holds only in-frame clones, not every one. The sample has about 19,000 clones; 44% are singletons. No cognate antigen is known for these TCRs. Material: CFSE-low (dividing) CD4+ T cells sorted from an allogeneic mixed lymphocyte reaction. These receptors were collected from a human donor in good health; the cells came from an allogeneic mixed lymphocyte reaction. Some clones in this sample may be carry-over from other donors' samples.

This chain connects TRBV20-1 to TRBJ1-4, with D perhaps matching TRBD1 (6 bases). Germline V gene data show CDR1 as DFQATT and CDR2 as SNEGSKA (reference sequence). CDR3 length equals 10 residues. Trimming stripped 4 bases from V and 10 bases from J, with 7 bases between. The CDR3 region is CSAKGGKLFF. The CDR3 bases are TGCAGTGCTAAGGGGGGAAAACTGTTTTTT.

The V call is TRBV5-5, the J call TRBJ2-1; D might be TRBD2 (5 bases). The germline V gene encodes CDR1 SGHKS and CDR2 YYEKEE (reference sequence). The CDR3 is 13 residues long. Deletions cut 10 bases from V and 4 bases from J, with 15 bases between. CDR3: CAGGRIDYNEQFF. The CDR3 DNA is TGTGCCGGAGGACGGATCGATTACAATGAGCAGTTCTTC.

The CDR3 sequence is CASSWSRQGEQETQYF. DNA for the CDR3: TGTGCCAGCAGCTGGAGTCGGCAGGGGGAGCAAGAGACCCAGTACTTC. This rearrangement joins TRBV7-7 to TRBJ2-5, with 7 bases aligning to TRBD1. This CDR3 contains 16 residues. The germline V gene has CDR1 SSHAT and CDR2 FNYEAQ (reference sequence). V lost 4 bases to trimming and J lost 2 bases; unmatched junction nucleotides: 10.

The chain recombines TRBV30 with TRBJ2-6; possibly TRBD1 for D (6 bases). This CDR3 spans 15 amino acids. The ends were cut back, 5 bases at V and 1 base at J, with 12 bases in the middle. CDR1 and CDR2 from the germline V gene are GTSNPN and SVGIG (reference sequence). The chain's CDR3 is CAWGNGQSGANVLTF. DNA of the CDR3: TGTGCCTGGGGAAATGGACAGTCTGGGGCCAACGTCCTGACTTTC.

V is TRBV7-9 and J is TRBJ2-4; tentative D call: TRBD1 (6 bases). The V end lost 5 bases, the J end lost 1 base, and 12 bases lay between the germline ends. CDR1 is SEHNR, CDR2 FQNEAQ, per germline (reference sequence). The CDR3 has 15 amino acids. CDR3 sequence (DNA): TGTGCCAGCAGCCAGGTGGACAGTGCCAAAAACATTCAGTACTTC. It encodes CASSQVDSAKNIQYF.

V gene TRBV30 combines with J gene TRBJ2-1; D may match TRBD1 or TRBD2 (6 bases each). V lost 2 bases and J lost 6, with 26 bases in between. CDR3 length equals 18 residues. Per the germline V gene, CDR1 is GTSNPN and CDR2 is SVGIG (reference sequence). The DNA for the CDR3 is TGTGCCTGGAGTCGGCCTATTGTAGGCCCCCCGGGGGCCAATGAGCAGTTCTTC. Amino acid sequence: CAWSRPIVGPPGANEQFF.

J is TRBJ2-7 and V is TRBV6-5; D is uncertain. Trimming shortened V by 0 bases and J by 4 bases, and 10 bases separated the two germline ends. Germline loops: CDR1 MNHEY, CDR2 SVGAGI. The CDR3 is made up of 14 amino acids. CDR3 nucleotide sequence: TGTGCCAGCAGTTACTCAGGGATGGGTTACGAGCAGTACTTC. Its protein product is CASSYSGMGYEQYF.

This clone was counted between two and nine times. The chain combines TRBV7-9 with TRBJ1-6; D is possibly TRBD1 (6 bases). CDR1 is SEHNR and CDR2 is FQNEAQ in the germline V gene (reference sequence). The CDR3 runs 14 residues. With 5 bases removed from V and 9 bases from J, the gap between germline ends came to 14 bases. The CDR3 protein is CASSQETGTSPLHF. In nucleotides, the CDR3 is TGTGCCAGCAGCCAAGAAACAGGGACTTCACCCCTCCACTTT.

This chain joins TRBV30 and TRBJ2-2; D ambiguous. V lost 1 base to trimming and J lost 3 bases, with 6 bases between them. This CDR3 contains 13 residues. The germline gives CDR1 GTSNPN, CDR2 SVGIG (reference sequence). The CDR3 DNA sequence: TGTGCCTGGAGTGGACACCACACCGGGGAGCTGTTTTTT. Protein: CAWSGHHTGELFF.

The rearrangement joins TRBV18 to TRBJ2-7; 9 bases map to TRBD1. CDR1 KGHSH and CDR2 LQKENI come from the germline V gene. V was clipped by 6 bases and J by 3 bases; unmatched bases: 9. CDR3 length: 15 residues. Here the CDR3 reads CASSKTGGQFYEQYF. CDR3 in DNA: TGTGCCAGCTCTAAGACAGGGGGGCAATTCTACGAGCAGTACTTC.

This clone is medium-sized. The CDR3 sequence is CASSPLYRAGNEQFF. CDR3 in DNA: TGTGCCAGCTCACCTTTGTACAGGGCTGGCAATGAGCAGTTCTTC. V is TRBV18 and J is TRBJ2-1; TRBD1 is a possible D gene (6 bases). V gave up 3 bases and J gave up 6 bases, with 15 bases separating them. Looked up from germline, CDR1 is KGHSH and CDR2 is LQKENI. This CDR3 is built from 15 residues.